The 13 T cell receptor beta chains in this list originate from one sample, sequenced in a study of T cells in localized non-small cell lung cancer. The protocol was immunoSEQ multiplex PCR, while the TCRdb copy is restricted to in-frame clones and leaves out a portion. The sample has roughly 28,000 clones; approximately 85% are singletons. The sample consisted of peripheral blood, taken before any cancer treatment. The receptors stem from a woman aged 35 to 70 with stage I lung adenocarcinoma.

The gene calls are TRBV7-8 and TRBJ1-5, with 8 nucleotides matching TRBD1. Germline CDR1 and CDR2: SGHVS and FQNEAQ. This CDR3 contains 17 residues. V dropped 1 base and J dropped 0; count of bases not matched to a gene: 5. The CDR3 DNA sequence: TGTGCCAGCAGCTTAGGGCAGGGGGCGCTTAGCAATCAGCCCCAGCATTTT. This translates into CASSLGQGALSNQPQHF.

The rearrangement joins TRBV6-1 to TRBJ2-1, with TRBD1 as a possible D gene (6 bases). Looked up from germline, CDR1 is MNHNS and CDR2 is SASEGT. The V gene lost 0 bases and the J gene lost 5 bases, with 17 bases spanning the gap. CDR3 length: 17 residues. Here the CDR3 DNA reads TGTGCCAGCAGTGAAGCCCCGAACAGGGTAATCAACAATGAGCAGTTCTTC. Residues: CASSEAPNRVINNEQFF.

The CDR3 sequence: CASSQDLLAGDTGELFF. The DNA of the CDR3 is TGCGCCAGCAGCCAAGATTTACTAGCGGGGGACACCGGGGAGCTGTTTTTT. The chain has TRBV4-3 and TRBJ2-2; TRBD2 aligns across 11 bases. Germline V gene data show CDR1 as LGHNA and CDR2 as YSLEER. The V gene end was trimmed by 0 bases and the J gene end by 3 bases; junction bases not matched to a gene: 3. The CDR3 runs to 17 residues.

This sequence joins TRBV7-8 and TRBJ1-4; D remains ambiguous. The V gene lost 2 bases and the J gene lost 12 bases, with 10 bases spanning the gap. Looked up from germline, CDR1 is SGHVS and CDR2 is FQNEAQ. This CDR3 contains 12 residues. This CDR3 reads CASSLTRTELFF. The CDR3 DNA follows: TGTGCCAGCAGCTTAACGCGCACTGAACTGTTTTTT.

The chain is built from TRBV27 and TRBJ2-2, with 10 bases identical to TRBD1. CDR3 length: 15 amino acids. The junction had 8 bases not matched to a gene; V was cut back by 5 bases and J by 8 bases. Germline V gene data show CDR1 as MNHEY and CDR2 as SMNVEV (reference sequence). CDR3 amino acids: CASSQRQGAGGELFF. CDR3 nucleotide sequence: TGTGCCAGCAGTCAAAGACAGGGGGCTGGTGGGGAGCTGTTTTTT.

The chain uses TRBV18 and TRBJ1-2; D remains ambiguous. This CDR3 contains 12 residues. Trimming shortened V by 2 bases and J by 7 bases, and 8 bases separated the two germline ends. Germline V gives CDR1 KGHSH, CDR2 LQKENI. The CDR3 loop is CASSPSPSGYTF. DNA for the CDR3: TGTGCCAGCTCACCATCCCCGTCTGGCTACACCTTC.

V and J are TRBV5-1 and TRBJ2-3; 8 positions agree with TRBD1. The germline V gene has CDR1 SGHRS and CDR2 YFSETQ. V was clipped by 2 bases and J by 0 bases; unmatched bases: 8. The length of the CDR3 is 17 residues. The CDR3 spells CASSLLGQGRSTDTQYF. Written as DNA, the CDR3 is TGCGCCAGCAGCTTACTCGGACAGGGCCGCAGCACAGATACGCAGTATTTT.

V is TRBV5-1 and J is TRBJ1-1; no clear D gene. V was shortened by 5 bases and J by 0 bases, with 8 bases between the two germline ends. The CDR3 runs 13 residues. Looked up from germline, CDR1 is SGHRS and CDR2 is YFSETQ. The CDR3 DNA follows: TGCGCCAGCAGGTCGAGGATGAACACTGAAGCTTTCTTT. Amino acid sequence: CASRSRMNTEAFF.

The chain employs TRBV7-6 and TRBJ2-2, with D hard to call. The CDR3 length is 15 residues. Deletions cut 2 bases from V and 1 base from J, with 8 bases between. Looked up from germline, CDR1 is SGHVS and CDR2 is FNYEAQ. The CDR3 coding sequence is TGTGCCAGCAGCTTATTTAGGCAGAACACCGGGGAGCTGTTTTTT. It yields the protein CASSLFRQNTGELFF.

The chain combines TRBV7-9 with TRBJ1-2; 9 nucleotides agree with TRBD1. The CDR3 spans 15 residues. Germline-derived CDR1 and CDR2 are SEHNR and FQNEAQ (reference sequence). The junction had 5 bases not matched to a gene; V was cut back by 4 bases and J by 2 bases. The CDR3 loop reads CASSWGQGGNYGYTF. The CDR3 region has the DNA TGTGCCAGCAGCTGGGGACAGGGAGGCAACTATGGCTACACCTTC. The entire variable domain, with the rest obtained from reference TRBV7-9 and TRBJ1-2, is as follows: DTGVSQNPRHKITKRGQNVTFRCDPISEHNRLYWYRQTLGQGPEFLTYFQNEAQLEKSRLLSDRFSAERPKGSFSTLEIQRTEQGDSAMYLCASSWGQGGNYGYTFGSGTRLTVV.

The rearrangement joins TRBV7-2 to TRBJ1-1; no definite D call. Per the germline V gene, CDR1 is SGHTA and CDR2 is FQGNSA. This CDR3 contains 15 residues. V lost 0 bases and J lost 1, with 9 bases in between. The CDR3 sequence: CASSLAGVPNTEAFF. The DNA for the CDR3 is TGTGCCAGCAGCTTAGCTGGGGTTCCGAACACTGAAGCTTTCTTT.

The chain links TRBV7-9 to TRBJ1-2, with 12 bases fitting TRBD1. J was trimmed by 3 bases and V by 3 bases; bases with no gene match: 5. Per the germline V gene, CDR1 is SEHNR and CDR2 is FQNEAQ (reference sequence). This CDR3 region has 16 residues. DNA for the CDR3: TGTGCCAGCAGCTTTGGGACAGGGGGCCCTCACTATGGCTACACCTTC. Its translation is CASSFGTGGPHYGYTF.

This clone was counted between two and nine times. The chain carries TRBV5-6 and TRBJ1-5, with D possibly TRBD1 on 5 matching bases. Looked up from germline, CDR1 is SGHDT and CDR2 is YYEEEE. With 5 bases removed from V and 2 bases from J, the gap between germline ends came to 17 bases. The CDR3 extends over 16 amino acids. As DNA, the CDR3 is TGTGCCAGCAGTTCGATTGGGGCCCGGGGCAATCAGCCCCAGCATTTT. Amino acid sequence: CASSSIGARGNQPQHF.